The 27 T cell receptor beta chains in this list originate from one sample, sequenced in a study of T cell responses to AZD1222 COVID-19 vaccine. Using immunoSEQ multiplex PCR, the repertoire was profiled, and TCRdb retains in-frame clones only, with some absent. The data show 100,000 to 130,000 clones, about 89% seen once. The sample in question was peripheral blood, obtained on day 0 of AZD1222 vaccination. Receptors were obtained from an adult in good health.

The V and J genes are TRBV10-3 and TRBJ2-1; the D gene is possibly TRBD1 (6 bases). This CDR3 spans 14 amino acids. V gave up 4 bases and J gave up 3 bases, with 10 bases separating them. Looked up from germline, CDR1 is ENHRY and CDR2 is SYGVKD. The CDR3 nucleotides are TGTGCCATCAGTGGACAGGATAACTACAATGAGCAGTTCTTC. It is translated as CAISGQDNYNEQFF.

The chain uses TRBV19 and TRBJ2-5; 10 bases line up with TRBD2. Germline V gene lookup returns CDR1 LNHDA and CDR2 SQIVND (reference sequence). This CDR3 has 15 residues. J lost 6 bases, V lost 5 bases, and 9 bases had no gene match. For the CDR3, the DNA is TGTGCCAGTAGTTGGTCGCTAGCGGGAGCACAGACCCAGTACTTC. Protein sequence: CASSWSLAGAQTQYF.

As to this clone: An end of the junction does not agree with germline; a read error may underlie this. The chain couples TRBV5-1 to TRBJ2-5, with 10 bases aligning to TRBD1. The germline V gene encodes CDR1 SGHRS and CDR2 YFSETQ. The CDR3 covers 16 residues. CDR3 sequence reads: CASSLGQGAQQGTQYF. DNA for the CDR3: TGCGCCAGCAGCTTGGGACAGGGGGCCCAACAAGGGACCCAGTACTTC.

The J gene is TRBJ2-5, the V gene TRBV11-3; D is unclear. The CDR3 is made up of 14 amino acids. In germline, CDR1 is SGHNT, CDR2 YENEEA. The V and J ends lost 5 bases and 5 bases respectively, with 15 bases between them. CDR3 DNA: TGTGCCAGCAGCAATGGAGTGACCGGCGAGACCCAGTACTTC. It encodes CASSNGVTGETQYF. The entire variable domain, with the rest obtained from reference TRBV11-3 and TRBJ2-5, is as follows: EAGVVQSPRYKIIEKKQPVAFWCNPISGHNTLYWYLQNLGQGPELLIRYENEEAVDDSQLPKDRFSAERLKGVDSTLKIQPAELGDSAVYLCASSNGVTGETQYFGPGTRLLVL.

J is TRBJ2-7 and V is TRBV7-2; no clear D. The V end lost 4 bases, the J end lost 5 bases, and 15 bases lay between the germline ends. The CDR3 runs 14 residues. CDR1 and CDR2 from the germline V gene are SGHTA and FQGNSA. DNA for the CDR3: TGTGCCAGCAGCTCCCGGGTCGTCTTGAACGAGCAGTACTTC. Translating gives CASSSRVVLNEQYF.

The rearrangement joins TRBV27 to TRBJ2-7; D not resolved. This CDR3 comprises 14 residues. Germline V gives CDR1 MNHEY, CDR2 SMNVEV (reference sequence). V was clipped by 3 bases and J by 3 bases, with 12 bases between them. The CDR3 DNA sequence: TGTGCCAGCAGTTTGAGGCAGGTGGGCTACGAGCAGTACTTC. Its protein product is CASSLRQVGYEQYF.

The V gene is TRBV4-3, the J gene TRBJ1-2; no reliable D call. This CDR3 comprises 12 residues. Germline lookup yields CDR1 LGHNA and CDR2 YSLEER. Trimming stripped 0 bases from V and 5 bases from J, with 4 bases between. The CDR3 protein is CASSQDRYGYTF. CDR3 nucleotides: TGCGCCAGCAGCCAAGACAGATATGGCTACACCTTC.

V gene TRBV29-1 combines with J gene TRBJ2-5; tentatively, D is TRBD1 or TRBD2 (5 bases each). Trimming pared 4 bases from V and 0 bases from J, leaving 30 bases between. The germline V gene encodes CDR1 SQVTM and CDR2 ANQGSEA. The CDR3 is made up of 20 amino acids. This CDR3 reads CSVASRLRPARAGNQETQYF. The CDR3 region has the DNA TGCAGCGTTGCCTCCCGCTTGCGACCAGCGAGGGCAGGGAACCAAGAGACCCAGTACTTC. The full variable domain, rest sourced from reference TRBV29-1 and TRBJ2-5, is SAVISQKPSRDICQRGTSLTIQCQVDSQVTMMFWYRQQPGQSLTLIATANQGSEATYESGFVIDKFPISRPNLTFSTLTVSNMSPEDSSIYLCSVASRLRPARAGNQETQYFGPGTRLLVL.

The count of this clone is one. V gene TRBV30 combines with J gene TRBJ2-6; D is tentatively TRBD1 or TRBD2 (5 bases each). The V end lost 4 bases, the J end lost 4 bases, and 11 bases lay between the germline ends. The CDR3 runs to 14 residues. Germline V gene sequence: CDR1 GTSNPN, CDR2 SVGIG (reference sequence). CDR3 nucleotides: TGTGCCTGGACTGGGGGTCTAGGGGCCAACGTCCTGACTTTC. This codes for CAWTGGLGANVLTF. Based on the CDR3 plus reference TRBV30 and TRBJ2-6, the full variable domain is SQTIHQWPATLVQPVGSPLSLECTVEGTSNPNLYWYRQAAGRGLQLLFYSVGIGQISSEVPQNLSASRPQDRQFILSSKKLLLSDSGFYLCAWTGGLGANVLTFGAGSRLTVL.

The chain joins TRBV29-1 to TRBJ2-7; 7 bases match TRBD2. Per the germline V gene, CDR1 is SQVTM and CDR2 is ANQGSEA. J gave up 4 bases and V 0 bases, and 6 bases lay outside the gene matches. This CDR3 has 14 residues. The CDR3 loop is CSVEDPSGQYEQYF. As DNA, the CDR3 is TGCAGCGTTGAAGATCCTAGCGGACAATACGAGCAGTACTTC.

V and J are TRBV19 and TRBJ2-7, with D unclear. Germline V gene sequence: CDR1 LNHDA, CDR2 SQIVND (reference sequence). Trimming took 7 bases from V and 0 from J, leaving 19 bases between them. This CDR3 spans 16 amino acids. In DNA form, the CDR3 reads TGTGCCAGTACCCCCCCTGGCAGCGCCTCCTCCTACGAGCAGTACTTC. It is translated as CASTPPGSASSYEQYF.

This chain links TRBV7-9 with TRBJ2-7, with D perhaps assigned TRBD1 or TRBD2 (6 bases each). Looked up from germline, CDR1 is SEHNR and CDR2 is FQNEAQ (reference sequence). The V end lost 5 bases, the J end lost 4 bases, and 15 bases lay between the germline ends. The CDR3 extends over 14 amino acids. DNA of the CDR3: TGTGCCAGCAGCGCGGGGTCAGGGGAATACGAGCAGTACTTC. Translation gives CASSAGSGEYEQYF.

This chain joins TRBV7-9 and TRBJ2-1, with D perhaps being TRBD1 or TRBD2 (5 bases each). Germline loops: CDR1 SEHNR, CDR2 FQNEAQ (reference sequence). This CDR3 has 14 residues. The ends were cut back, 8 bases at V and 4 bases at J, with 15 bases in the middle. CDR3 residues: CASGTAPGYNEQFF. The CDR3 DNA follows: TGTGCCAGCGGGACGGCCCCGGGGTACAATGAGCAGTTCTTC.

The chain joins TRBV20-1 to TRBJ2-7; D uncertain. From germline, CDR1 is DFQATT and CDR2 SNEGSKA (reference sequence). CDR3 length equals 11 residues. V was clipped by 3 bases and J by 6 bases, with 9 bases between them. The CDR3: CSASRSGEQYF. The CDR3, as DNA: TGCAGTGCTAGCCGGTCGGGCGAGCAGTACTTC.

The rearrangement links TRBV1 to TRBJ2-7; TRBD2, the table's D call, was not compared with the DNA. TRBV1 is listed as a pseudogene. This CDR3 has 15 amino acids. CDR3: CTSSPGLAGSYEQYF. As DNA, the CDR3 is TGCACCAGCAGCCCCGGACTAGCGGGCTCCTACGAGCAGTACTTC.

The V call is TRBV19, the J call TRBJ2-1; tentatively, D is TRBD1 (7 bases). Per the germline V gene, CDR1 is LNHDA and CDR2 is SQIVND (reference sequence). V was shortened by 3 bases and J by 10 bases, with 22 bases between the two germline ends. This CDR3 spans 16 amino acids. The CDR3: CASSISVSSQGGEQFF. CDR3 sequence (DNA): TGTGCCAGTAGTATCTCCGTTAGCTCCCAGGGGGGAGAGCAGTTCTTC. The full variable domain, its missing parts supplied by reference TRBV19 and TRBJ2-1, is DGGITQSPKYLFRKEGQNVTLSCEQNLNHDAMYWYRQDPGQGLRLIYYSQIVNDFQKGDIAEGYSVSREKKESFPLTVTSAQKNPTAFYLCASSISVSSQGGEQFFGPGTRLTVL.

This chain links TRBV29-1 with TRBJ2-2; the D is unclear. Per the germline V gene, CDR1 is SQVTM and CDR2 is ANQGSEA. Deletions cut 3 bases from V and 3 bases from J, with 11 bases between. The CDR3 extends over 14 amino acids. The DNA for the CDR3 is TGCAGCGTTGATACTGGGTTTCACACCGGGGAGCTGTTTTTT. This gives the protein CSVDTGFHTGELFF.

The V call is TRBV7-2, the J call TRBJ2-2; D remains unclear. Germline V CDR1 and CDR2: SGHTA, FQGNSA. V dropped 3 bases and J dropped 6 bases, with 8 bases sitting between them. This CDR3 has 13 residues. The CDR3 DNA reads as TGTGCCAGCAGCTTTCTGCTGGCCGGGGAGCTGTTTTTT. Its translation is CASSFLLAGELFF.

The CDR3 DNA sequence: TGTGCCAGCAGTCCCCCCTATAATTCACCCCTCCACTTT. Its translation: CASSPPYNSPLHF. This rearrangement joins TRBV12-3 or TRBV12-4 to TRBJ1-6, with unresolved D. The V and J ends lost 5 bases and 2 bases respectively, with 4 bases between them. CDR3 length equals 13 residues.

The J gene is TRBJ2-5, the V gene TRBV2, with D unclear. This CDR3 is 10 amino acids long. Germline V gives CDR1 SNHLY, CDR2 FYNNEI. Trimming took off 8 bases at V and 5 bases at J, with 6 bases between the two ends. The DNA for the CDR3 is TGTGCCAGCCTCGATGAGACCCAGTACTTC. The encoded protein is CASLDETQYF.

The chain combines TRBV12-2 with TRBJ1-2. TRBV12-2 corresponds to a pseudogene. This CDR3 spans 13 amino acids. The CDR3 sequence is CASHFSRSYGYTF. The CDR3 DNA sequence: TGTGCAAGTCACTTCTCCCGATCCTATGGCTACACCTTC.

V is TRBV19 and J is TRBJ1-5; D remains ambiguous. V lost 0 bases to trimming and J lost 4 bases, with 13 bases between them. Germline V gene data show CDR1 as LNHDA and CDR2 as SQIVND (reference sequence). The CDR3 sequence is 16 residues long. CDR3 sequence: CASSIDQVARNQPQHF. The DNA of the CDR3 is TGTGCCAGTAGTATAGATCAAGTCGCGCGGAATCAGCCCCAGCATTTT.

This rearrangement joins TRBV27 to TRBJ1-3; maybe TRBD1 (5 bases). This CDR3 region has 14 residues. Germline V CDR1 and CDR2: MNHEY, SMNVEV (reference sequence). The V end lost 2 bases, the J end lost 2 bases, and 7 bases lay between the germline ends. CDR3 nucleotides: TGTGCCAGCAGTTTAATAGGGGCTGGAAACACCATATATTTT. Amino acids: CASSLIGAGNTIYF.

This chain connects TRBV28 to TRBJ2-2, with D perhaps matching TRBD2 (5 bases). Between the trimmed V and J ends, which lost 2 bases and 7 bases, there was a span of 14 bases. Germline assignment: CDR1 MDHEN and CDR2 SYDVKM. The CDR3 length is 15 residues. The CDR3 coding sequence is TGTGCCAGCAGTTTAGGGCAGCCCAGCGGCGGGGAGCTGTTTTTT. Its translation is CASSLGQPSGGELFF.

The chain has TRBV11-3 and TRBJ2-6; D is undetermined. The V end lost 1 base, the J end lost 1 base, and 2 bases lay between the germline ends. This CDR3 comprises 14 residues. The germline gives CDR1 SGHNT, CDR2 YENEEA. This CDR3 reads CASSLGSGANVLTF. CDR3 bases: TGTGCCAGCAGCTTAGGGTCTGGGGCCAACGTCCTGACTTTC.

This clone was seen a single time. The chain is built from TRBV19 and TRBJ1-5; D not resolved. Germline-derived CDR1 and CDR2 are LNHDA and SQIVND (reference sequence). The CDR3 spans 14 residues. Trimming left V 6 bases short and J 4 bases short, with 13 bases between. The DNA for the CDR3 is TGTGCCAGTAGCCCTTTAGAATCTAATCAGCCCCAGCATTTT. Encoded protein: CASSPLESNQPQHF.

CDR3 loop: CASSMKGRGNNQPQHF. DNA for the CDR3: TGTGCCAGTAGTATGAAGGGGAGGGGGAACAATCAGCCCCAGCATTTT. V gene TRBV19 combines with J gene TRBJ1-5; TRBD1 might be the D (6 bases). Trimming took 3 bases from V and 3 from J, leaving 15 bases between them. CDR1 and CDR2 from the germline V gene are LNHDA and SQIVND (reference sequence). The CDR3 sequence is 16 residues long. The full variable domain, with the rest looked up from reference TRBV19 and TRBJ1-5, is DGGITQSPKYLFRKEGQNVTLSCEQNLNHDAMYWYRQDPGQGLRLIYYSQIVNDFQKGDIAEGYSVSREKKESFPLTVTSAQKNPTAFYLCASSMKGRGNNQPQHFGDGTRLSIL.